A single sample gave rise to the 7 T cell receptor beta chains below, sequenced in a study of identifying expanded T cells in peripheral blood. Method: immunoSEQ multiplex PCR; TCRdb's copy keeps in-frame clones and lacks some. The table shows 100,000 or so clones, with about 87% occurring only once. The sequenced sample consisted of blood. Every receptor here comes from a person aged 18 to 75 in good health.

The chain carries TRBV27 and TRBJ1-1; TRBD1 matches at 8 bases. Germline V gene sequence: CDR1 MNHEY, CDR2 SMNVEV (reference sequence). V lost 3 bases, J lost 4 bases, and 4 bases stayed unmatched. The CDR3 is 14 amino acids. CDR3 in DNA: TGTGCCAGCAGTTTCAGGACAGGGAGCACTGAAGCTTTCTTT. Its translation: CASSFRTGSTEAFF.

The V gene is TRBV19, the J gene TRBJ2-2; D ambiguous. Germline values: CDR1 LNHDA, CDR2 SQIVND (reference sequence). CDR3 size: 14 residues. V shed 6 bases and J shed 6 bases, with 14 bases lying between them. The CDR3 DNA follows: TGTGCCAGTAGAAGAACAAGTGCGTCCGGGGAGCTGTTTTTT. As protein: CASRRTSASGELFF.

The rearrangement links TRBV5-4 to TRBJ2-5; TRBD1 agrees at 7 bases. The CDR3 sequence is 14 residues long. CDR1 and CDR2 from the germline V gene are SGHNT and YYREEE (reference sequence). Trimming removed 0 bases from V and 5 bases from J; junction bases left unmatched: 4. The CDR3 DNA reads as TGTGCCAGCAGCTTGGTAGGGGGCGTGGAGACCCAGTACTTC. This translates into CASSLVGGVETQYF. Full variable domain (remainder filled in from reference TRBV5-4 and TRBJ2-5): ETGVTQSPTHLIKTRGQQVTLRCSSQSGHNTVSWYQQALGQGPQFIFQYYREEENGRGNFPPRFSGLQFPNYSSELNVNALELDDSALYLCASSLVGGVETQYFGPGTRLLVL.

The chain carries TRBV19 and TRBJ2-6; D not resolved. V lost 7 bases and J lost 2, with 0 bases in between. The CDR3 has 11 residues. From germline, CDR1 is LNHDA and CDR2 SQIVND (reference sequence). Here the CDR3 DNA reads TGTGCCAGTACTGGGGCCAACGTCCTGACTTTC. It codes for CASTGANVLTF.

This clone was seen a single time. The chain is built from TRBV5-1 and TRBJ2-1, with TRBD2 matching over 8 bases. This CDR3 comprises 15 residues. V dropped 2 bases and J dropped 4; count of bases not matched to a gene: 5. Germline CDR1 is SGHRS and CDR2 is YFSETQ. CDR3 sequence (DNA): TGCGCCAGCAGCTTTAGCGGGATCGAATACAATGAGCAGTTCTTC. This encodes CASSFSGIEYNEQFF.

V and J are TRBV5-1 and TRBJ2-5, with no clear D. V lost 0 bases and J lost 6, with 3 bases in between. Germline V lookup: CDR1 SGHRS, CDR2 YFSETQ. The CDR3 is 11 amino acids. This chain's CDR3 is CASSLDKTQYF. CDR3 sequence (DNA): TGCGCCAGCAGCTTGGATAAGACCCAGTACTTC.

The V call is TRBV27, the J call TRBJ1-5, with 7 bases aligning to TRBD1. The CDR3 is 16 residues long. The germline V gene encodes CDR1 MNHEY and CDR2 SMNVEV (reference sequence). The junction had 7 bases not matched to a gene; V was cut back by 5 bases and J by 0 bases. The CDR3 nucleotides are TGTGCCAGCAGTACAGGGGCTGGATATAGCAATCAGCCCCAGCATTTT. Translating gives CASSTGAGYSNQPQHF.